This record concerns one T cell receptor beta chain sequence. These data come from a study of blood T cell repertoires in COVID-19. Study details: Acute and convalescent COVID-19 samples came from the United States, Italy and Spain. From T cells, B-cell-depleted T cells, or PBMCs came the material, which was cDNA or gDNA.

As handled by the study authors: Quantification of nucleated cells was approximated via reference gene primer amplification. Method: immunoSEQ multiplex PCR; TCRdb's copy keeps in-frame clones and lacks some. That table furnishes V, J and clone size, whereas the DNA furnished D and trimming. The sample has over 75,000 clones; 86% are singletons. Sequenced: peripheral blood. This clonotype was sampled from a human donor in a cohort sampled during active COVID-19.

The CDR3 DNA reads as TGTGCCAGCAGTCGGTCAGGGGGCGACCACAATGAGCAGTTCTTC. Amino acids: CASSRSGGDHNEQFF. The chain uses TRBV28 and TRBJ2-1; 8 bases map to TRBD1. V dropped 5 bases and J dropped 5; count of bases not matched to a gene: 8. Germline V gives CDR1 MDHEN, CDR2 SYDVKM. This CDR3 comprises 15 residues.